The 6 T cell receptor beta chains below come from one sample, sequenced in a study of cytomegalovirus exposure and HLA in healthy donors. Measured with immunoSEQ multiplex PCR; TCRdb has only the in-frame clones, and not every one. The table shows 97,000 or so clones, with over 75% occurring only once. The sequencing sample was made of PBMCs. These receptors all come from a man between 18 and 35 years old in good health and CMV-seropositive.

V usage is TRBV5-1 and J usage is TRBJ2-5, with 7 bases fitting TRBD2. Germline-derived CDR1 and CDR2 are SGHRS and YFSETQ. The CDR3 has 15 amino acids. J was trimmed by 5 bases and V by 0 bases; bases with no gene match: 7. CDR3 loop: CASSLAGLADETQYF. As DNA, the CDR3 is TGCGCCAGCAGCTTGGCCGGCCTAGCGGACGAGACCCAGTACTTC.

V usage is TRBV9 and J usage is TRBJ1-1; 9 nucleotides line up with TRBD1. The CDR3 covers 15 residues. In germline, CDR1 is SGDLS, CDR2 YYNGEE. The ends lost 3 bases at V and 5 bases at J; junction bases unmatched: 8. The CDR3 DNA follows: TGTGCCAGCAGCGCATACAGGGGGCGTAAGACTGAAGCTTTCTTT. This sequence encodes CASSAYRGRKTEAFF.

The genes are TRBV18 and TRBJ1-5; D is unresolved. The ends were cut back, 2 bases at V and 7 bases at J, with 9 bases in the middle. Germline assignment: CDR1 KGHSH and CDR2 LQKENI. This CDR3 is built from 13 residues. The CDR3 DNA sequence: TGTGCCAGCTCACCAGAGCCGGAGCAGCCCCAGCATTTT. Its translation is CASSPEPEQPQHF.

V and J are TRBV2 and TRBJ2-2; weak D call: TRBD2 (6 bases). The CDR3 is made up of 15 amino acids. V was pared by 6 bases and J by 3 bases, with 14 bases between. Germline values: CDR1 SNHLY, CDR2 FYNNEI. CDR3 nucleotide sequence: TGTGCCAGCAGAGTACTGGGGGGAGACACCGGGGAGCTGTTTTTT. It specifies CASRVLGGDTGELFF. The full variable domain, with the rest looked up from reference TRBV2 and TRBJ2-2, is EPEVTQTPSHQVTQMGQEVILRCVPISNHLYFYWYRQILGQKVEFLVSFYNNEISEKSEIFDDQFSVERPDGSNFTLKIRSTKLEDSAMYFCASRVLGGDTGELFFGEGSRLTVL.

This clone showed up just once. V is TRBV5-5 and J is TRBJ1-1, with D hard to call. Germline V lookup: CDR1 SGHKS, CDR2 YYEKEE (reference sequence). Trimming pared 0 bases from V and 0 bases from J, leaving 15 bases between. CDR3 length: 17 residues. CDR3 coding DNA: TGTGCCAGCAGCTTGGTCGGCGGGGTTAATATGAACACTGAAGCTTTCTTT. Residues: CASSLVGGVNMNTEAFF. The full variable domain, in which reference TRBV5-5 and TRBJ1-1 provide the parts outside the CDR3, is DAGVTQSPTHLIKTRGQQVTLRCSPISGHKSVSWYQQVLGQGPQFIFQYYEKEERGRGNFPDRFSARQFPNYSSELNVNALLLGDSALYLCASSLVGGVNMNTEAFFGQGTRLTVV.

This rearrangement joins TRBV27 to TRBJ2-5, with a weak D call TRBD2 (6 bases). Germline V gene data show CDR1 as MNHEY and CDR2 as SMNVEV (reference sequence). V was cut by 6 bases and J by 1 base, with 18 bases left in between. The CDR3 has 16 amino acids. The CDR3 DNA reads TGTGCCAGCAGCCTCCGACCGGCGGGGTGCCAAGAGACCCAGTACTTC. Translating gives CASSLRPAGCQETQYF.